Given below is one T cell receptor beta chain in context. This sample is drawn from a study of blood T cell repertoires in COVID-19. For the study at large: Researchers got acute and convalescent COVID-19 samples from the United States, Italy and Spain. Sample material is recorded as cDNA or gDNA derived from T cells, B-cell-depleted T cells, or PBMCs.

Sequenced by immunoSEQ multiplex PCR; TCRdb stores in-frame clones only, minus some. The table shows some 290,000 clones, with roughly nine tenths occurring only once. This CDR3 has 17 residues. Deletions cut 5 bases from V and 0 bases from J, with 17 bases between. Germline-derived CDR1 and CDR2 are SNHLY and FYNNEI. Ages ranged from 18 to 89 years, with residence in some 25 US areas. Two negative PCRs, clearance, or symptom resolution had been documented for recovered Cohort 3 donors. This TCR was recovered from a woman in her thirties who had recovered from COVID-19. The chain has TRBV2 and TRBJ1-3; no firm D call. The source material was PBMCs or T cells enriched from blood (not recorded which). CDR3 loop: CASSSGSGFLSGNTIYF. The CDR3 DNA reads as TGTGCCAGCAGTTCTGGTTCGGGATTCCTCTCTGGAAACACCATATATTTT.